The 13 T cell receptor beta chains presented below share a single source sample, sequenced in a study of T cells in Graves' hyperthyroidism and ophthalmopathy. Researchers amplified the TCR beta CDR3 regions from RNA transcripts. First-round RT-PCR targeting the TCR CDR3 was performed with the HTBI primer set. TCRdb analysed the multiplex PCR reads with MiXCR anew, one entry per CDR3 protein. The table shows approximately 700,000 distinct CDR3 sequences, with about a sixth occurring only once. The sequencing sample was made of blood. The receptors originated from a man aged 18-30 years with Graves' hyperthyroidism.

There are a few counts of this clonotype. The chain combines TRBV29-1 with TRBJ2-5; D is perhaps TRBD2 (6 bases). Germline V gene sequence: CDR1 SQVTM, CDR2 ANQGSEA. The CDR3 sequence is 13 residues long. V lost 1 base, J lost 5 bases, and 11 bases lay in between. CDR3 DNA: TGCAGCGTTGAAGGGGACTCCCGGGAGACCCAGTACTTC. Translated: CSVEGDSRETQYF.

The V call is TRBV28, the J call TRBJ2-2, with D hard to call. Between the trimmed V and J ends, which lost 7 bases and 8 bases, there was a span of 8 bases. The germline V gene encodes CDR1 MDHEN and CDR2 SYDVKM. The CDR3 is 11 amino acids. CDR3 protein: CASTSRGELFF. CDR3 sequence (DNA): TGTGCCAGCACTAGTCGTGGGGAGCTGTTTTTT.

At least ten counts were recorded for this clonotype. The CDR3 region has the DNA TGTGCCAGCAGTCCTAGCGGGAGGAGCTCAGATACGCAGTATTTT. It yields the protein CASSPSGRSSDTQYF. The chain carries TRBV28 and TRBJ2-3, with 11 bases matching TRBD2. This CDR3 is 15 amino acids long. Germline V lookup: CDR1 MDHEN, CDR2 SYDVKM. With V trimmed by 5 bases and J by 4 bases, 5 bases remained unmatched.

At least ten counts were recorded for this clonotype. The rearrangement links TRBV2 to TRBJ1-6; D is unclear. The CDR3 is 11 residues long. Germline V gene data show CDR1 as SNHLY and CDR2 as FYNNEI. Trimming stripped 6 bases from V and 8 bases from J, with 5 bases between. The CDR3 spells CASREYSPLHF. DNA of the CDR3: TGTGCCAGCAGGGAGTATTCACCCCTCCACTTT.

As concerns this clonotype: One end of the junction fails to match germline, which may point to a read error. V usage is TRBV9 and J usage is TRBJ2-5; D perhaps matches TRBD1 (5 bases). From germline, CDR1 is SGDLS and CDR2 YYNGEE. This CDR3 has 18 residues. CDR3 sequence: CANSEVVSGTVDKETQYF. The CDR3 DNA is TGTGCCAACAGCGAGGTAGTTTCAGGAACGGTGGACAAAGAGACCCAGTACTTC.

Only a few counts were recorded for this clonotype. This chain uses TRBV6-2 or TRBV6-3 with TRBJ2-5, with 8 bases that match TRBD2. The CDR3 is made up of 15 amino acids. CDR1 MNHEY and CDR2 SVGEGT come from the germline V gene. Germline trimming cut 7 bases from V and 4 bases from J; bases unmatched to any gene: 11. CDR3 sequence: CASTPGAGGTETQYF. The CDR3 nucleotides read TGTGCCAGCACTCCAGGTGCGGGAGGCACAGAGACCCAGTACTTC.

This clonotype was counted at least ten times. The chain is built from TRBV7-2 and TRBJ2-7; weak D call: TRBD2 (6 bases). V was cut by 3 bases and J by 4 bases, with 13 bases left in between. Germline V lookup: CDR1 SGHTA, CDR2 FQGNSA. CDR3 length equals 14 residues. The CDR3 sequence is CASSLRLGGYEQYF. CDR3 bases: TGTGCCAGCAGCTTGAGACTGGGGGGTTACGAGCAGTACTTC.

This clonotype was observed a few times. The chain joins TRBV19 to TRBJ2-5, with 7 bases lining up with TRBD1. Per germline, CDR1 LNHDA and CDR2 SQIVND (reference sequence). This CDR3 contains 12 residues. J gave up 5 bases and V 6 bases, and 3 bases lay outside the gene matches. The CDR3 DNA sequence: TGTGCCAGTAGAAAACAGGGGGAGACCCAGTACTTC. Protein: CASRKQGETQYF.

This chain uses TRBV28 with TRBJ2-2; 8 bases line up with TRBD2. The germline gives CDR1 MDHEN, CDR2 SYDVKM. The CDR3 contains 16 residues. V trimming: 6 bases; J trimming: 4 bases; junction bases outside the gene matches: 10. The CDR3 DNA reads as TGTGCCAGCAGGATACCAAGCGGGAGCGGCACCGGGGAGCTGTTTTTT. Encoded protein: CASRIPSGSGTGELFF.

This clonotype was observed a few times. V and J are TRBV6-1 and TRBJ1-4; D gene uncertain. Trimming cost V 7 bases and J 5 bases, with 11 bases left between them. The CDR3 length is 13 residues. Germline V CDR1 and CDR2: MNHNS, SASEGT. The CDR3 is CASNEQKNEKLFF. CDR3 DNA sequence: TGTGCCAGCAACGAACAGAAAAATGAAAAACTGTTTTTT.

This clonotype was detected ten times or more. The CDR3 is CASSLEPTDTQYF. CDR3 DNA sequence: TGTGCCAGCAGTTTAGAGCCTACAGATACGCAGTATTTT. The chain carries TRBV27 and TRBJ2-3; D remains unclear. The CDR3 has 13 residues. Germline lookup yields CDR1 MNHEY and CDR2 SMNVEV (reference sequence). V lost 2 bases, J lost 3 bases, and 6 bases lay in between.

This clonotype was found many times. The rearrangement uses TRBV5-1 and TRBJ1-1; possibly TRBD1 for D (6 bases). The CDR3 sequence is 13 residues long. Between the trimmed V and J ends, which lost 7 bases and 0 bases, there was a span of 10 bases. Germline V gene data show CDR1 as SGHRS and CDR2 as YFSETQ. DNA for the CDR3: TGCGCCAGCCGACAGGAGATGAACACTGAAGCTTTCTTT. This gives the protein CASRQEMNTEAFF. Together with reference TRBV5-1 and TRBJ1-1, the CDR3 gives the full variable domain: KAGVTQTPRYLIKTRGQQVTLSCSPISGHRSVSWYQQTPGQGLQFLFEYFSETQRNKGNFPGRFSGRQFSNSRSEMNVSTLELGDSALYLCASRQEMNTEAFFGQGTRLTVV.

Concerning this clonotype: It may be a read error: a sequence one base away is much more abundant. The CDR3 sequence: CASSQWDTQYF. CDR3 coding DNA: TGTGCCAGCTCCCAGTGGGATACGCAGTATTTT. This chain joins TRBV28 and TRBJ2-3; D remains ambiguous. The ends were cut back, 8 bases at V and 6 bases at J, with 9 bases in the middle. Per the germline V gene, CDR1 is MDHEN and CDR2 is SYDVKM. This CDR3 comprises 11 residues.